This T cell receptor beta chain was identified during a study of PD-L1 blockade in urothelial cancer. At the level of the study: Patients arrived having already received 0 to 3 prior chemotherapy regimens. When blood samples were assessed, the median T cell count was about 130,000.

Documented time point: pretreatment peripheral blood. A note on this clone: A read error may account for a junction end that differs from germline.

Looked up from germline, CDR1 is SGHDT and CDR2 is YYEEEE. The CDR3 sequence is 19 residues long. The protocol was immunoSEQ multiplex PCR, while the TCRdb copy is restricted to in-frame clones and leaves out a portion. The data show fewer than 100,000 clones, about 85% seen once. The TCR was taken from a middle-aged man with urothelial cancer. The gene calls are TRBV5-6 and TRBJ2-7; the match to TRBD1 covers 9 bases. This specimen consisted of PBMCs, obtained around atezolizumab (anti-PD-L1) treatment. The CDR3 sequence is CASSSHWDRDWGGSFEQYF. In DNA form, the CDR3 reads TGTGCCAGCAGCTCCCACTGGGACAGGGACTGGGGGGGCTCCTTCGAGCAGTACTTC.